The 23 T cell receptor beta chains below come from one sample, sequenced in a study of identical twins. TCRdb itself ran the 5' RACE reads through MiXCR, one entry per CDR3 protein. The sample contains around 550,000 distinct CDR3 sequences, 13% to 15% of which appear only once. The sample also formed part of further work on yellow fever vaccine responses in identical twins.

Specimen: CD4+ T cells sorted from blood. The receptors were gathered from a woman in her late teens or twenties in good health.

The rearrangement links TRBV2 to TRBJ2-1, with 8 bases identical to TRBD2. From germline, CDR1 is SNHLY and CDR2 FYNNEI. This CDR3 is built from 15 residues. Germline trimming cut 6 bases from V and 4 bases from J; bases unmatched to any gene: 8. In nucleotides, the CDR3 is TGTGCCAGCAGGAGAGAGGGACTAGGGTACAATGAGCAGTTCTTC. This translates into CASRREGLGYNEQFF.

This clonotype has just a few counts. This chain uses TRBV28 with TRBJ2-1, with 7 bases aligning to TRBD1. The CDR3 is 13 amino acids. Germline V CDR1 and CDR2: MDHEN, SYDVKM. V shed 11 bases and J 2 bases; nucleotides not matched to a gene: 6. This CDR3 is CAGGQATYNEQFF. The CDR3 DNA sequence: TGTGCCGGTGGACAGGCAACCTACAATGAGCAGTTCTTC.

The chain joins TRBV9 to TRBJ2-7; D not certain. Germline V gene lookup returns CDR1 SGDLS and CDR2 YYNGEE. The V end lost 3 bases, the J end lost 3 bases, and 16 bases lay between the germline ends. CDR3 length: 15 amino acids. DNA for the CDR3: TGTGCCAGCAGCGCCCAGTATGGCGCGAACTACGAGCAGTACTTC. Encoded protein: CASSAQYGANYEQYF.

The rearrangement joins TRBV2 to TRBJ2-4, with no clear D. The CDR3 covers 16 residues. V lost 2 bases and J lost 0, with 11 bases in between. Germline V gene data show CDR1 as SNHLY and CDR2 as FYNNEI. The chain's CDR3 is CASSEFVTLAKNIQYF. The CDR3 nucleotides are TGTGCCAGCAGTGAATTTGTGACCCTAGCCAAAAACATTCAGTACTTC.

The gene calls are TRBV12-3 or TRBV12-4 and TRBJ2-1; D perhaps matches TRBD2 (7 bases). The CDR3 is made up of 15 amino acids. V gave up 5 bases and J gave up 4 bases, with 15 bases separating them. Here the CDR3 reads CASSRGGGNYNEQFF. In DNA, the CDR3 is TGTGCCAGCAGTAGGGGGGGGGGTAATTACAATGAGCAGTTCTTC.

In its sample, this clonotype was seen a few times. The chain carries TRBV9 and TRBJ2-6; D gene unclear. The CDR3 is 18 residues long. The V gene lost 0 bases and the J gene lost 0 bases, with 13 bases spanning the gap. CDR1 and CDR2 (germline): SGDLS, YYNGEE. The CDR3 coding sequence is TGTGCCAGCAGCGTAGCGGGTAGATCGGGCTCTGGGGCCAACGTCCTGACTTTC. Translation: CASSVAGRSGSGANVLTF.

The chain links TRBV20-1 to TRBJ2-3; a weak D match, TRBD2 (6 bases). From germline, CDR1 is DFQATT and CDR2 SNEGSKA (reference sequence). The ends were cut back, 6 bases at V and 4 bases at J, with 11 bases in the middle. CDR3 size: 12 residues. This CDR3 reads CSASREPDTQYF. DNA of the CDR3: TGCAGTGCATCCCGGGAGCCAGATACGCAGTATTTT.

The V call is TRBV24-1, the J call TRBJ2-1, with unresolved D. The CDR3 covers 16 residues. Trimming took 4 bases from V and 9 from J, leaving 21 bases between them. CDR1 and CDR2 (germline): KGHDR, SFDVKD. CDR3 region: CATSDPGPGRYGEQFF. Written as DNA, the CDR3 is TGTGCCACCAGTGACCCAGGACCAGGCCGGTACGGTGAGCAGTTCTTC.

The V and J genes are TRBV20-1 and TRBJ2-2; tentatively, D is TRBD1 or TRBD2 (5 bases each). CDR1 DFQATT and CDR2 SNEGSKA come from the germline V gene (reference sequence). The CDR3 spans 15 residues. V was clipped by 2 bases and J by 6 bases, with 16 bases between them. In nucleotides, the CDR3 is TGCAGTGCTAGACCACTAGGGGCCATGGCCGGGGAGCTGTTTTTT. Its translation is CSARPLGAMAGELFF.

The gene calls are TRBV7-2 and TRBJ2-3; D perhaps matches TRBD2 (7 bases). With 3 bases removed from V and 0 bases from J, the gap between germline ends came to 13 bases. The CDR3 extends over 16 amino acids. The germline CDR1 and CDR2 sequences are SGHTA and FQGNSA. The CDR3 DNA is TGTGCCAGCAGCTTGGCGGGGGCGACGAGCACAGATACGCAGTATTTT. This translates into CASSLAGATSTDTQYF.

This chain connects TRBV20-1 to TRBJ2-3, with TRBD2 as a possible D gene (5 bases). The length of the CDR3 is 13 residues. Trimming removed 6 bases at V and 2 bases at J, with 12 bases between. Per germline, CDR1 DFQATT and CDR2 SNEGSKA (reference sequence). The CDR3 here is CSALERTTDTQYF. In nucleotides, the CDR3 is TGCAGTGCCCTTGAGCGGACCACAGATACGCAGTATTTT.

The gene calls are TRBV2 and TRBJ2-1; TRBD2 aligns across 11 bases. This CDR3 is 19 amino acids long. Per germline, CDR1 SNHLY and CDR2 FYNNEI. The J segment lost 4 bases and the V segment lost 11 bases, leaving 22 bases of the junction unmatched. CDR3 in DNA: TGTGCCTTCAGCTGCTTCGGTAGCGGGAGGGGGGAACGGTACAATGAGCAGTTCTTC. It yields the protein CAFSCFGSGRGERYNEQFF.

The rearrangement links TRBV11-2 to TRBJ2-4; TRBD2 agrees at 12 bases. The CDR3 is 17 amino acids. Germline CDR1 is SGHAT and CDR2 is FQNNGV. V trimming: 5 bases; J trimming: 3 bases; junction bases outside the gene matches: 8. CDR3 nucleotides: TGTGCCAGCAGCGGACTAGCGGGGCGCACGGTCAAAAACATTCAGTACTTC. This encodes CASSGLAGRTVKNIQYF.

The rearrangement uses TRBV28 and TRBJ1-1, with D perhaps matching TRBD1 (6 bases). CDR3 length: 16 amino acids. The V end lost 2 bases, the J end lost 1 base, and 14 bases lay between the germline ends. Germline values: CDR1 MDHEN, CDR2 SYDVKM. The CDR3, as DNA: TGTGCCAGCAGTTTAGGGACACCCGTCGGGAACACTGAAGCTTTCTTT. The encoded protein is CASSLGTPVGNTEAFF.

This clonotype was seen a few times. The gene calls are TRBV28 and TRBJ2-5; 9 bases are shared with TRBD2. Germline loops: CDR1 MDHEN, CDR2 SYDVKM. The V gene end was trimmed by 3 bases and the J gene end by 0 bases; junction bases not matched to a gene: 8. The CDR3 length is 17 residues. The chain's CDR3 is CASSLLLAGIDQETQYF. The CDR3 DNA sequence: TGTGCCAGCAGTTTGCTGCTAGCGGGGATTGACCAAGAGACCCAGTACTTC.

This chain connects TRBV18 to TRBJ1-4; 8 nucleotides agree with TRBD1. There are 16 residues in the CDR3. Germline V lookup: CDR1 KGHSH, CDR2 LQKENI. V shed 0 bases, J shed 8 bases, and the junction held 8 bases outside the gene matches. For the CDR3, the DNA is TGTGCCAGCTCACCACCGGGGACAGGACCTTTCGAAAAACTGTTTTTT. It translates to CASSPPGTGPFEKLFF.

This clonotype has a handful of counts. The rearrangement joins TRBV6-5 to TRBJ2-5; D may be TRBD1 (6 bases). V was clipped by 0 bases and J by 5 bases, with 13 bases between them. Germline V gives CDR1 MNHEY, CDR2 SVGAGI. CDR3 length: 15 residues. In DNA, the CDR3 is TGTGCCAGCAGTTACTCTACAGGGATTGGGGAGACCCAGTACTTC. It is translated as CASSYSTGIGETQYF.

A few counts support this clonotype. The chain employs TRBV12-3 or TRBV12-4 and TRBJ2-1; D unclear. The CDR3 is made up of 15 amino acids. With 6 bases removed from V and 5 bases from J, the gap between germline ends came to 17 bases. The CDR3 DNA follows: TGTGCCAGCAGCCGCCTAGTTGGAGTCGACAATGAGCAGTTCTTC. It is translated as CASSRLVGVDNEQFF.

The chain uses TRBV27 and TRBJ1-6, with D maybe TRBD1 (6 bases). This CDR3 is 16 amino acids long. V was pared by 2 bases and J by 8 bases, with 16 bases between. Germline V gene data show CDR1 as MNHEY and CDR2 as SMNVEV (reference sequence). The chain's CDR3 is CASSLRGRWVYSPLHF. The CDR3 nucleotides read TGTGCCAGCAGTTTACGGGGGCGATGGGTGTATTCACCCCTCCACTTT.

This clonotype was detected a few times. V is TRBV10-1 and J is TRBJ2-3, with unresolved D. Germline values: CDR1 WNHNN, CDR2 SYGVQD (reference sequence). The CDR3 sequence is 15 residues long. The V end was cut by 6 bases, the J end by 1 base, with 14 bases between. CDR3 sequence reads: CASSRELGRTDTQYF. The CDR3 region has the DNA TGCGCCAGCAGCCGAGAGTTGGGTCGCACAGATACGCAGTATTTT.

The chain's CDR3 is CASSEAWEFADTQYF. For the CDR3, the DNA is TGTGCCAGCAGTGAAGCCTGGGAGTTTGCAGATACGCAGTATTTT. The V call is TRBV6-1, the J call TRBJ2-3; weak D call: TRBD2 (5 bases). CDR1 and CDR2 from the germline V gene are MNHNS and SASEGT. V lost 0 bases and J 4 bases, leaving 11 bases between the germline ends. This CDR3 has 15 amino acids.

Only a few counts were recorded for this clonotype. This chain joins TRBV5-1 and TRBJ2-1; 11 nucleotides align to TRBD2. The CDR3 length is 15 residues. Germline assignment: CDR1 SGHRS and CDR2 YFSETQ. V was clipped by 1 base and J by 9 bases; unmatched bases: 6. For the CDR3, the DNA is TGCGCCAGCAGCTTGTTGCTAGCGGGAGGAACTGAGCAGTTCTTC. Translated, it gives CASSLLLAGGTEQFF.

This clonotype has a count of ten or more. The V and J genes are TRBV7-8 and TRBJ2-1; D gene unclear. V was trimmed by 5 bases and J by 0 bases, leaving 5 bases between them. The CDR3 runs to 13 residues. Looked up from germline, CDR1 is SGHVS and CDR2 is FQNEAQ. The CDR3 is CASSPISYNEQFF. CDR3 bases: TGTGCCAGCAGCCCCATCTCCTACAATGAGCAGTTCTTC.